This is a list of T cell receptor beta chains from one sample in a study of blood T cell repertoires in COVID-19. Clones were read by immunoSEQ multiplex PCR, and TCRdb kept only the in-frame ones, dropping some. This table holds 150,000 to 200,000 clones, about 80% found once. The sample taken for sequencing was PBMCs or T cells enriched from blood (not recorded which). Source of these receptors: a woman aged 60-70 years who had recovered from COVID-19. Both conserved end residues are part of each CDR3. A D gene is named only where the DNA matches it firmly. Size tells how often a clone was seen (once, few, many) or the class of an expanded clone, and some rows leave it out.

clone_size: -; j_call: TRBJ2-1; d_call: -; v_call: TRBV24-1; cdr3_aa: CATSDPSSYNEQFF; cdr3_nt: TGTGCCACCAGTGACCCGAGCTCCTACAATGAGCAGTTCTTC
clone_size: -; j_call: TRBJ2-2; d_call: TRBD1; v_call: TRBV9; cdr3_aa: CASSVGTGGTGELFF; cdr3_nt: TGTGCCAGCAGCGTAGGGACAGGGGGCACCGGGGAGCTGTTTTTT
clone_size: -; j_call: TRBJ1-4; d_call: -; v_call: TRBV4-1; cdr3_aa: CASSQVSLEPQWWLFF; cdr3_nt: TGCGCCAGCAGCCAAGTGTCTCTGGAGCCCCAGTGGTGGCTGTTTTTT
clone_size: -; j_call: TRBJ1-4; d_call: -; v_call: TRBV5-8; cdr3_aa: CASSLGLSVFF; cdr3_nt: TGTGCCAGCAGCTTGGGACTATCAGTGTTTTTT
clone_size: -; j_call: TRBJ2-5; d_call: TRBD2; v_call: TRBV4-1; cdr3_aa: CASSQIAGQETQYF; cdr3_nt: TGCGCCAGCAGCCAAATAGCGGGGCAAGAGACCCAGTACTTC
clone_size: -; j_call: TRBJ2-5; d_call: -; v_call: TRBV30; cdr3_aa: CAWSGGNQETQYF; cdr3_nt: TGTGCCTGGAGTGGGGGCAACCAAGAGACCCAGTACTTC
clone_size: -; j_call: TRBJ2-2; d_call: -; v_call: TRBV3-1/TRBV3-2; cdr3_aa: CASSHRGRTGELFF; cdr3_nt: TGTGCCAGCAGCCATAGAGGTAGAACCGGGGAGCTGTTTTTT
clone_size: -; j_call: TRBJ2-5; d_call: TRBD1; v_call: TRBV11-2; cdr3_aa: CASSAATGGGQETQYF; cdr3_nt: TGTGCCAGCAGCGCGGCGACAGGGGGAGGCCAAGAGACCCAGTACTTC
clone_size: -; j_call: TRBJ2-1; d_call: TRBD2; v_call: TRBV30; cdr3_aa: CAWSTGTTVNEQFF; cdr3_nt: TGTGCCTGGAGCACCGGGACTACTGTTAATGAGCAGTTCTTC
clone_size: -; j_call: TRBJ1-4; d_call: TRBD1; v_call: TRBV5-1; cdr3_aa: CASSLAGQGIDEKLFF; cdr3_nt: TGCGCCAGCAGCTTGGCGGGACAGGGAATAGATGAAAAACTGTTTTTT
clone_size: -; j_call: TRBJ1-3; d_call: TRBD1; v_call: TRBV5-1; cdr3_aa: CASSPRDRGGYGNTIYF; cdr3_nt: TGCGCCAGCAGCCCCCGGGACAGGGGTGGATACGGAAACACCATATATTTT
clone_size: -; j_call: TRBJ1-6; d_call: TRBD1; v_call: TRBV6-5; cdr3_aa: CASSRVGTGTSPLHF; cdr3_nt: TGTGCCAGCAGTCGAGTTGGGACAGGGACTTCACCCCTCCACTTT
clone_size: -; j_call: TRBJ1-1; d_call: TRBD1; v_call: TRBV27; cdr3_aa: CASSLTGTGITEAFF; cdr3_nt: TGTGCCAGCAGTTTAACCGGGACAGGGATCACTGAAGCTTTCTTT
clone_size: -; j_call: TRBJ1-2; d_call: -; v_call: TRBV2; cdr3_aa: CATATGLIYGYTF; cdr3_nt: TGTGCCACTGCGACAGGACTTATCTATGGCTACACCTTC
clone_size: -; j_call: TRBJ2-7; d_call: TRBD1; v_call: TRBV3-1/TRBV3-2; cdr3_aa: CASSQDRGTGPQQYF; cdr3_nt: TGTGCCAGCAGCCAAGATAGGGGGACAGGGCCGCAACAGTACTTC
clone_size: -; j_call: TRBJ1-5; d_call: -; v_call: TRBV6-5; cdr3_aa: CASRLKGDSNQPQHF; cdr3_nt: TGTGCCAGCAGGCTTAAAGGGGATAGCAATCAGCCCCAGCATTTT
clone_size: -; j_call: TRBJ2-5; d_call: -; v_call: TRBV12-3/TRBV12-4; cdr3_aa: CASSLEGQETQYF; cdr3_nt: TGTGCCAGCAGTTTAGAGGGGCAAGAGACCCAGTACTTC
clone_size: -; j_call: TRBJ1-5; d_call: TRBD1; v_call: TRBV10-3; cdr3_aa: CAISPTGGSNQPQHF; cdr3_nt: TGTGCCATCAGTCCGACAGGGGGCAGCAATCAGCCCCAGCATTTT
clone_size: -; j_call: TRBJ2-7; d_call: -; v_call: TRBV29-1; cdr3_aa: CSVEDPALGGLYEQYF; cdr3_nt: TGCAGCGTTGAAGATCCTGCGCTCGGGGGGCTCTACGAGCAGTACTTC
clone_size: -; j_call: TRBJ2-1; d_call: TRBD1; v_call: TRBV5-1; cdr3_aa: CASRQGEYNEQFF; cdr3_nt: TGCGCCAGCAGACAGGGGGAGTACAATGAGCAGTTCTTC
clone_size: few; j_call: TRBJ1-1; d_call: -; v_call: TRBV10-1; cdr3_aa: CASSSGGTEAFF; cdr3_nt: TGCGCCAGCAGCTCAGGCGGGACTGAAGCTTTCTTT
clone_size: -; j_call: TRBJ2-5; d_call: TRBD2; v_call: TRBV12-5; cdr3_aa: CASGPGTSFFETQYF; cdr3_nt: TGTGCTAGTGGTCCCGGGACTAGCTTTTTCGAGACCCAGTACTTC
clone_size: -; j_call: TRBJ2-1; d_call: TRBD1; v_call: TRBV6-5; cdr3_aa: CASSLGSGTGDNEQFF; cdr3_nt: TGTGCCAGCAGTTTGGGGTCCGGGACAGGCGACAATGAGCAGTTCTTC
clone_size: -; j_call: TRBJ2-1; d_call: -; v_call: TRBV3-1/TRBV3-2; cdr3_aa: CASSQALVNEQFF; cdr3_nt: TGTGCCAGCAGCCAAGCCCTAGTCAATGAGCAGTTCTTC
clone_size: -; j_call: TRBJ2-1; d_call: -; v_call: TRBV28; cdr3_aa: CASSLGGAYNEQFF; cdr3_nt: TGTGCCAGCAGTTTAGGCGGGGCTTACAATGAGCAGTTCTTC
clone_size: many; j_call: TRBJ2-1; d_call: TRBD2; v_call: TRBV18; cdr3_aa: CASSPLAGGRNEQFF; cdr3_nt: TGTGCCAGCTCACCCCTAGCGGGGGGGAGAAATGAGCAGTTCTTC
clone_size: once; j_call: TRBJ1-6; d_call: -; v_call: TRBV27; cdr3_aa: CASSPGSYNSPLHF; cdr3_nt: TGTGCCAGCAGTCCAGGGTCCTATAATTCACCCCTCCACTTT
clone_size: -; j_call: TRBJ1-4; d_call: TRBD1; v_call: TRBV25-1; cdr3_aa: CASSVPGGNEKLFF; cdr3_nt: TGTGCCAGCAGTGTGCCAGGGGGCAATGAAAAACTGTTTTTT
clone_size: -; j_call: TRBJ1-6; d_call: TRBD1; v_call: TRBV9; cdr3_aa: CASSPPKGANSPLHF; cdr3_nt: TGTGCCAGCAGCCCCCCCAAGGGGGCGAATTCACCCCTCCACTTT
clone_size: -; j_call: TRBJ2-7; d_call: -; v_call: TRBV27; cdr3_aa: CASSLSRGSYEQYF; cdr3_nt: TGTGCCAGCAGTTTATCGCGGGGCTCCTACGAGCAGTACTTC
clone_size: -; j_call: TRBJ1-2; d_call: -; v_call: TRBV9; cdr3_aa: CASSVGRGPNYGYTF; cdr3_nt: TGTGCCAGCAGCGTAGGGAGAGGGCCTAACTATGGCTACACCTTC
clone_size: -; j_call: TRBJ1-4; d_call: TRBD1; v_call: TRBV6-5; cdr3_aa: CASSYRGTGGNEKLFF; cdr3_nt: TGTGCCAGCAGTTACAGGGGGACAGGGGGGAATGAAAAACTGTTTTTT
clone_size: -; j_call: TRBJ1-2; d_call: TRBD1; v_call: TRBV24-1; cdr3_aa: CATSDPRQGADYGYTF; cdr3_nt: TGTGCCACCAGTGACCCCCGTCAGGGGGCAGACTATGGCTACACCTTC
clone_size: -; j_call: TRBJ1-5; d_call: TRBD1; v_call: TRBV19; cdr3_aa: CASSRDRFWPQHF; cdr3_nt: TGTGCCAGTAGCCGGGACAGGTTTTGGCCCCAGCATTTT
clone_size: -; j_call: TRBJ1-1; d_call: TRBD1; v_call: TRBV18; cdr3_aa: CASSGQAPFEAFF; cdr3_nt: TGTGCCAGCTCCGGACAGGCTCCATTCGAAGCTTTCTTT
clone_size: once; j_call: TRBJ1-2; d_call: -; v_call: TRBV5-6; cdr3_aa: CASSPNQGSYGYTF; cdr3_nt: TGTGCCAGCAGCCCCAACCAGGGAAGCTATGGCTACACCTTC
clone_size: -; j_call: TRBJ1-1; d_call: -; v_call: TRBV25-1; cdr3_aa: CASSERYGTEAFF; cdr3_nt: TGTGCCAGCAGTGAGAGATACGGGACTGAAGCTTTCTTT
clone_size: -; j_call: TRBJ1-1; d_call: TRBD1; v_call: TRBV29-1; cdr3_aa: CSARQGNGDTEAFF; cdr3_nt: TGCAGCGCTCGACAGGGAAATGGAGACACTGAAGCTTTCTTT
clone_size: -; j_call: TRBJ2-7; d_call: -; v_call: TRBV9; cdr3_aa: CASREEGLASYEQYF; cdr3_nt: TGTGCCAGCAGAGAAGAGGGTCTGGCCTCCTACGAGCAGTACTTC
clone_size: -; j_call: TRBJ2-3; d_call: TRBD2; v_call: TRBV3-1/TRBV3-2; cdr3_aa: CASSSLAGGTDTQYF; cdr3_nt: TGTGCCAGCAGCTCCTTAGCGGGGGGCACAGATACGCAGTATTTT
clone_size: -; j_call: TRBJ2-3; d_call: -; v_call: TRBV14; cdr3_aa: CASSQISMGRWGPDTQYF; cdr3_nt: TGTGCCAGCAGCCAAATATCAATGGGCCGATGGGGCCCAGATACGCAGTATTTT
clone_size: -; j_call: TRBJ2-5; d_call: TRBD2; v_call: TRBV9; cdr3_aa: CASSVGTSGVQETQYF; cdr3_nt: TGTGCCAGCAGCGTCGGGACTAGCGGGGTCCAAGAGACCCAGTACTTC
clone_size: -; j_call: TRBJ2-7; d_call: -; v_call: TRBV14; cdr3_aa: CASRPGGPSYEQYF; cdr3_nt: TGTGCCAGCAGGCCGGGGGGCCCCTCCTACGAGCAGTACTTC
clone_size: -; j_call: TRBJ2-7; d_call: -; v_call: TRBV5-1; cdr3_aa: CASSLGGLYEQYF; cdr3_nt: TGCGCCAGCAGCTTGGGCGGGCTCTACGAGCAGTACTTC
clone_size: -; j_call: TRBJ2-1; d_call: TRBD2; v_call: TRBV19; cdr3_aa: CASSELAGGLNEQFF; cdr3_nt: TGTGCCAGTAGTGAACTAGCGGGGGGGCTCAATGAGCAGTTCTTC
clone_size: -; j_call: TRBJ1-1; d_call: -; v_call: TRBV6-5; cdr3_aa: CASSWETGYTEAFF; cdr3_nt: TGTGCCAGCAGTTGGGAGACAGGATACACTGAAGCTTTCTTT
clone_size: -; j_call: TRBJ2-5; d_call: -; v_call: TRBV13; cdr3_aa: CASSKGQVGRETQYF; cdr3_nt: TGTGCCAGCAGCAAGGGACAGGTCGGGAGGGAGACCCAGTACTTC
clone_size: -; j_call: TRBJ2-1; d_call: TRBD2; v_call: TRBV12-5; cdr3_aa: CVSSLAGSLTYNEQFF; cdr3_nt: TGTGTTAGTTCCCTAGCGGGGTCTCTCACCTACAATGAGCAGTTCTTC
clone_size: -; j_call: TRBJ1-1; d_call: -; v_call: TRBV2; cdr3_aa: CASSLVTEAFF; cdr3_nt: TGTGCCAGCAGTTTAGTTACTGAAGCTTTCTTT
clone_size: -; j_call: TRBJ1-1; d_call: -; v_call: TRBV10-3; cdr3_aa: CAISEPTGTNTEAFF; cdr3_nt: TGTGCCATCAGTGAACCGACAGGCACCAACACTGAAGCTTTCTTT
clone_size: once; j_call: TRBJ2-3; d_call: -; v_call: TRBV6-5; cdr3_aa: CASSHPRGGTDTQYF; cdr3_nt: TGTGCCAGCAGCCACCCCCGGGGTGGCACAGATACGCAGTATTTT
clone_size: -; j_call: TRBJ1-1; d_call: -; v_call: TRBV13; cdr3_aa: CASSSLTLVKYTEAFF; cdr3_nt: TGTGCCAGCAGCTCATTGACATTGGTGAAGTACACTGAAGCTTTCTTT
clone_size: -; j_call: TRBJ2-1; d_call: -; v_call: TRBV30; cdr3_aa: CASTTSSYNEQFF; cdr3_nt: TGTGCCTCGACTACAAGCTCCTACAATGAGCAGTTCTTC